This paragraph covers one T cell receptor (beta chain) sequence. This entry comes from a study of human T cells and chemical hapten exposure. V lost 5 bases and J lost 3; bases outside the gene matches: 6. The CDR3 contains 13 residues. CDR1 is DFQATT and CDR2 is SNEGSKA in the germline V gene (reference sequence). The time point denotes: patch test 1, 2 weeks after DPC sensitization. This sample's treatment: therapeutic diphenylcyclopropenone sensitization with weekly scalp DPC. From the RACE reads, TCRdb called clonotypes with MiXCR, one entry per CDR3 protein. This sample carries about 110,000 distinct CDR3 sequences, 9.5% to 12% of them seen once, and the ten largest clones take 3% to 4.5%.

The chain joins TRBV20-1 to TRBJ2-7, with 8 bases that match TRBD1. The sequencing here drew on whole blood, taken in connection with sensitization to the hapten diphenylcyclopropenone (DPC). The clonotype originates from a woman aged 40-49 years with alopecia areata. Some clones in this sample may be carry-over from other donors' samples. CDR3 amino acids: CSAFRDRSYEQYF. The CDR3 DNA follows: TGCAGTGCTTTCCGGGACAGGAGCTACGAGCAGTACTTC.